This T cell receptor (beta chain) was found in a study of CD8+CD57+ T cells in acquired aplastic anemia (dated by TCRdb to 2017 to 2018). Concerning the study at large: DNA extracted from sorted CD4+ and CD8+ cells had a mean of roughly 3 ug, with a range of roughly 0.2 to 27.4 ug. CD8+CD57+ expansion was defined as a frequency above the mean frequency observed in healthy subjects.

The patients picked for sequencing were ones in whom flow cytometry had shown an expansion of CD8+CD57+ cells. All patients had severe acquired aplastic anemia diagnosed by International Study of Aplastic Anemia and Agranulocytosis and Camitta criteria. No patient had received any therapy when blood was sampled. TCR repertoires of sorted CD4+ and CD8+ blood T cells from severe aplastic anemia patients and healthy subjects were deep-sequenced in the study. In the USA, patient enrollment took place under clinicaltrials.gov protocols 00001620, 01623167, 00001397, 00071045, 00081523 and 00961064. Ficoll-Paque density gradient centrifugation was used to isolate peripheral blood mononuclear cells. Before DNA extraction, CD4+ and CD8+ T cells were sorted with FACS or magnetic beads. The CDR3 goes from the cysteine to the phenylalanine over 15 residues. Only CDR3 DNA is held: 45 bases, read in frame from base 1. CDR1 and CDR2 (DFQATT, SNEGSKA) derive from the germline V gene (reference sequence). V and J are trimmed by 1 base and 6 bases, and the gene matches miss 6 bases of the junction.

Points the paper makes about the study in general: No significant difference in CD8+ Simpson's diversity was found between patients and healthy controls (P=0.060). Although 25 to 30 CD8+ CDR3 sequences were shared by patients and controls, these sequences appeared highly expressed in patients and within the immunodominant clones of patients.

In regard to this clonotype: This clone's antigen is unknown. No base quality information exists; no much larger clone differs at one position.

TCR beta VDJ combination and CDR3 sequence profiling used genomic DNA as the template. An Illumina HiSeq 2000 was used for TCR repertoire sequencing. Regarding the original processing steps: TRBV/TRBJ rearrangement plots, CDR3 size and DJ length profiles, and Simpson's diversity index were used to evaluate the repertoires. Whichever DNA sequence was most abundant in the deep sequencing data was defined as the immunodominant clone. CDR3 amino acid sequences were screened for sharing across subjects and were compared with published repertoires and the VDJdb database. TCRdb trimmed the raw reads at Q25, called clones with MiXCR and kept productive beta chains. Merged by CDR3 protein, the rows form single entries marked with the most common genes and DNA. TCRdb, not the original authors, processed these V and J calls. This sample gives a few hundred thousand distinct CDR3 sequences in total; roughly 53% of them show up just once. The ten largest clones add up to 20% of the sample.

Sequenced material: sorted CD4+, CD8+, or CD8+CD57+ T cells (not recorded which) from PBMCs. The clonotype comes from a human donor with aplastic anemia. The chain is assembled from TRBV20-1 and TRBJ1-6; 7 bases in the middle match TRBD1. CDR3 protein: CSARAIGTANSPLHF. The bases are TGCAGTGCTAGAGCGATCGGGACAGCTAATTCACCCCTCCACTTT.